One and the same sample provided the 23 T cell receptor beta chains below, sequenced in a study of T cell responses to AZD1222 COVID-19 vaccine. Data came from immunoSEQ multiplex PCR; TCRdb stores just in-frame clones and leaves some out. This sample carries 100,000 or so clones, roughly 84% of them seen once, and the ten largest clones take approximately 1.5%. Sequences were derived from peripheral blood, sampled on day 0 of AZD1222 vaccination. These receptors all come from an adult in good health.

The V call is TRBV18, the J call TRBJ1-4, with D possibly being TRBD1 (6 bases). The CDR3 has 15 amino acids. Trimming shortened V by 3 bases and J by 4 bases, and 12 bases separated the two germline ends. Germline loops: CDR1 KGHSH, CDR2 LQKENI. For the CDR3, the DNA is TGTGCCAGCTCACCCCAAACAGGGCGTAATGAAAAACTGTTTTTT. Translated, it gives CASSPQTGRNEKLFF.

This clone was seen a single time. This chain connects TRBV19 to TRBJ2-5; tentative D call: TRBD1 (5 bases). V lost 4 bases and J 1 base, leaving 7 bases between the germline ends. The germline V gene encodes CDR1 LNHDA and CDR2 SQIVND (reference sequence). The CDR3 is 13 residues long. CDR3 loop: CASSTTVQETQYF. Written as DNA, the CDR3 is TGTGCCAGTAGTACGACAGTCCAAGAGACCCAGTACTTC.

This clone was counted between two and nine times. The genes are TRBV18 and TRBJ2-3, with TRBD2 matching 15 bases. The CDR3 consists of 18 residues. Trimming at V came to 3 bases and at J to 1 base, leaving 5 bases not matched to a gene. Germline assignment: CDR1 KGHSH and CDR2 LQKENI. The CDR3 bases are TGTGCCAGCTCACCCGGACTAGCGGGAGGGCTGGGCACAGATACGCAGTATTTT. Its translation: CASSPGLAGGLGTDTQYF.

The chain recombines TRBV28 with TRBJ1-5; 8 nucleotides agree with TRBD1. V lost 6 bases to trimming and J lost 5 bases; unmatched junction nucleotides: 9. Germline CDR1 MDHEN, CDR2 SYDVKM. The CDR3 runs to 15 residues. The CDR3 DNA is TGTGCCAGCAGCCCAACAGGGGGGGGGCATCAGCCCCAGCATTTT. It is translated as CASSPTGGGHQPQHF.

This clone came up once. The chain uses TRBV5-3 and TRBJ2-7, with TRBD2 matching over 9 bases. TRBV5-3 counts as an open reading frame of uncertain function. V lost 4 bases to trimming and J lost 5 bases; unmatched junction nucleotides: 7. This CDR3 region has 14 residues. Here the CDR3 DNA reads TGTGCCAGAAGCGGTAGCGGGAGAGGTAACGAGCAGTACTTC. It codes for CARSGSGRGNEQYF.

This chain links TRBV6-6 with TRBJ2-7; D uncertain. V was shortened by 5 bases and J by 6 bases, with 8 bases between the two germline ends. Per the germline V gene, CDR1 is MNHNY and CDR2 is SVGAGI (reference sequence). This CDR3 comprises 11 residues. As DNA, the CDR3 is TGTGCCAGCAGTAACGGGCTCGAGCAGTACTTC. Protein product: CASSNGLEQYF.

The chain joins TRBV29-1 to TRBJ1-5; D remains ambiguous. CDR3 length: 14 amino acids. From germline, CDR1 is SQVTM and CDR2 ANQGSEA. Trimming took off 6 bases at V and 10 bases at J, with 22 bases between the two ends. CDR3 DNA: TGCAGCGTCCCCCCGGGTAGACTGAGTAAACCCCAGCATTTT. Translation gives CSVPPGRLSKPQHF.

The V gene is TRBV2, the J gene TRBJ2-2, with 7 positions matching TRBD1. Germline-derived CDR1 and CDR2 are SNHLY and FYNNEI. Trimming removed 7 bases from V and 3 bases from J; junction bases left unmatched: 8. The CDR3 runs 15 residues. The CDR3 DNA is TGTGCCAGCAAACAGGGGCCTTGGGACACCGGGGAGCTGTTTTTT. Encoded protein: CASKQGPWDTGELFF.

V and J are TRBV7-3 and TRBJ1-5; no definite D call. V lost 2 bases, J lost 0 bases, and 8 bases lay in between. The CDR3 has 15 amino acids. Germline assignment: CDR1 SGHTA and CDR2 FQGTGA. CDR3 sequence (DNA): TGTGCCAGCAGCTTACGGGTTTATAGCAATCAGCCCCAGCATTTT. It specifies CASSLRVYSNQPQHF.

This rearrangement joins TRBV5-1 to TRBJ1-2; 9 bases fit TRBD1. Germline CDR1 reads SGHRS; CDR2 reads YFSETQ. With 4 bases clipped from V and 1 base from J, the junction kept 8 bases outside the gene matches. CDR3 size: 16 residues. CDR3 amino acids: CASSQGGTGINYGYTF. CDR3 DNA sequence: TGCGCCAGCAGCCAGGGCGGGACAGGGATTAACTATGGCTACACCTTC.

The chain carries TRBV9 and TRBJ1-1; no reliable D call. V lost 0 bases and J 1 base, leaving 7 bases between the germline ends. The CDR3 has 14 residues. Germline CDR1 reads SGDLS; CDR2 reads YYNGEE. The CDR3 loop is CASSVDLGNTEAFF. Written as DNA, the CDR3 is TGTGCCAGCAGCGTAGACCTTGGGAACACTGAAGCTTTCTTT.

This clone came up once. CDR3 sequence (DNA): TGCGCCAGCAGCTTGGCCTTTACGACTAGGGGGGAAGAGACCCAGTACTTC. Its translation: CASSLAFTTRGEETQYF. V is TRBV5-1 and J is TRBJ2-5; tentatively, D is TRBD1 or TRBD2 (6 bases each). CDR3 size: 17 residues. CDR1 is SGHRS and CDR2 is YFSETQ in the germline V gene. V was cut by 0 bases and J by 3 bases, with 18 bases left in between.

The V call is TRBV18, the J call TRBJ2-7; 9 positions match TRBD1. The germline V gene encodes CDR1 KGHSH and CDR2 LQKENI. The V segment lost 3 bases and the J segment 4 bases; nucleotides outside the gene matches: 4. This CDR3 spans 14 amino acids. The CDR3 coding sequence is TGTGCCAGCTCACCGGGACAGGGTGCGTACGAGCAGTACTTC. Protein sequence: CASSPGQGAYEQYF.

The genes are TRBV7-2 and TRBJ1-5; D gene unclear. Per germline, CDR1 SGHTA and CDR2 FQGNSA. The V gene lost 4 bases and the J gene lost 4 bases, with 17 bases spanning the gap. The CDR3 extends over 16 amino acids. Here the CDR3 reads CASSSGILQTNQPQHF. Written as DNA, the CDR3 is TGTGCCAGCAGCTCCGGGATTTTACAGACTAATCAGCCCCAGCATTTT.

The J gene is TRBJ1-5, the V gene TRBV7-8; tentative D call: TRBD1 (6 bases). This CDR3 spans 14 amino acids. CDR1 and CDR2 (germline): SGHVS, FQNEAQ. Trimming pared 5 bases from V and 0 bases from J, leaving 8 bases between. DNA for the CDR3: TGTGCCAGCAGCCAGGGGAATAGCAATCAGCCCCAGCATTTT. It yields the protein CASSQGNSNQPQHF.

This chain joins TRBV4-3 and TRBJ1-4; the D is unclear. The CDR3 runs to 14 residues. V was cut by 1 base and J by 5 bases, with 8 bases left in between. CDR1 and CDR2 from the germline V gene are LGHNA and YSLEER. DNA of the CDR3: TGCGCCAGCAGCCAAGGGCAGAGGAATGAAAAACTGTTTTTT. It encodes CASSQGQRNEKLFF.

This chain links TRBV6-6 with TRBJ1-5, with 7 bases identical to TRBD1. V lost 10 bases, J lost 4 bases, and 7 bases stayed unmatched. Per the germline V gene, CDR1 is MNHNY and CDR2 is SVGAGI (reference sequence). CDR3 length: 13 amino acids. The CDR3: CATVTGMNQPQHF. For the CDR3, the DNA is TGTGCCACCGTGACAGGGATGAATCAGCCCCAGCATTTT.

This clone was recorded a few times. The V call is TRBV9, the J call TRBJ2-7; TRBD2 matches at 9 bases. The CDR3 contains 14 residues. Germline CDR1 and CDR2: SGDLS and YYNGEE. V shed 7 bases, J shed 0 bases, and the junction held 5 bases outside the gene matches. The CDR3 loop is CASGPGLASYEQYF. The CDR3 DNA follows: TGTGCCAGCGGCCCGGGACTAGCCTCCTACGAGCAGTACTTC.

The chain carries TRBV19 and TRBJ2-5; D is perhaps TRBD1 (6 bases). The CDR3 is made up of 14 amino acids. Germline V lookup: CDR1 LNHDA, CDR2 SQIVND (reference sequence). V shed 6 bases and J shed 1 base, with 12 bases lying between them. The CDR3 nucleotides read TGTGCCAGTAGACCAGGACAGCGCCAAGAGACCCAGTACTTC. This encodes CASRPGQRQETQYF.

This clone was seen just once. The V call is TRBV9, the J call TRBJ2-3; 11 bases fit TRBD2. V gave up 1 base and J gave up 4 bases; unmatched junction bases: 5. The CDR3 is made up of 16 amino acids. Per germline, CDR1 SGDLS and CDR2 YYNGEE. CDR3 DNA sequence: TGTGCCAGCAGCGTATCTAGCGGGAGGAGCGCAGATACGCAGTATTTT. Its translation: CASSVSSGRSADTQYF.

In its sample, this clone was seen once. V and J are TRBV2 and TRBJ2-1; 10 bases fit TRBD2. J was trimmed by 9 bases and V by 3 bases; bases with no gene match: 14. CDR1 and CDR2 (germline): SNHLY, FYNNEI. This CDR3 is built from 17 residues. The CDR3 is CASSDFRGLAMNAEQFF. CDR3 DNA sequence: TGTGCCAGCAGTGATTTCAGGGGACTAGCGATGAACGCTGAGCAGTTCTTC.

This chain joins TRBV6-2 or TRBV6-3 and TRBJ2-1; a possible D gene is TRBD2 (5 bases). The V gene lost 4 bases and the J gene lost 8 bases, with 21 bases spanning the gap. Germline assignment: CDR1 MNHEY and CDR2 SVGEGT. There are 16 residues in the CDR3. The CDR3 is CASSSADSSREYEQFF. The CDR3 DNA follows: TGTGCCAGCAGTTCGGCCGATTCTAGCCGGGAATATGAGCAGTTCTTC.

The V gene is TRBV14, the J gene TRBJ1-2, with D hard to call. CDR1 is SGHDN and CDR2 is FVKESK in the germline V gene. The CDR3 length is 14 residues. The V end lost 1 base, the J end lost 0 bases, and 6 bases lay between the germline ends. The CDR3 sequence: CASSQVGANYGYTF. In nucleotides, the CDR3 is TGTGCCAGCAGCCAAGTTGGGGCTAACTATGGCTACACCTTC.